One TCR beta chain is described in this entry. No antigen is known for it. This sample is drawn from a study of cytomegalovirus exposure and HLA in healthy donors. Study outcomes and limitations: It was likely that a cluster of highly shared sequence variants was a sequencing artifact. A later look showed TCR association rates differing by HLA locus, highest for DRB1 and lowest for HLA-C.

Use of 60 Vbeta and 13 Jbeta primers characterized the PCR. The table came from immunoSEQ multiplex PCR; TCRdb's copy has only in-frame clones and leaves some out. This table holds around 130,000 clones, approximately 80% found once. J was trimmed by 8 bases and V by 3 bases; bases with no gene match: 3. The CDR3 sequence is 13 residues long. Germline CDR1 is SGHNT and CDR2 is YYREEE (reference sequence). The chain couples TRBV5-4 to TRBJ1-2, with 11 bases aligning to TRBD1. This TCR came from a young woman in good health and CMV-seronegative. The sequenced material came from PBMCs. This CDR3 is CASSWGQGDGYTF. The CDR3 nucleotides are TGTGCCAGCAGCTGGGGACAGGGGGACGGCTACACCTTC.